The 12 T cell receptor beta chains below all came from one sample that was sequenced in a study of persistence of HIV-infected CD4 T cells. Overlapping HIV-1 Gag 15-mer peptides at 0.85 to 1 ug per peptide per mL were used. CD40L/CD69 double-negative CD45RO-high memory CD4+ T cells were collected. The libraries were made with immunoSEQ version 4 in survey mode. Only in-frame clones appear in the TCRdb table, and some are missing; sequencing was by immunoSEQ multiplex PCR. In the table there are just under 65,000 clones, about 77% of which are singletons. The antigens these receptors bind are not known. The specimen comprised CD4+ T cells sorted from PBMCs after roughly 18-hour stimulation, sampled from a patient who received antiretroviral therapy. The receptor source for this set is an adult man with HIV who was CMV-seropositive.

This clone turned up a few times. The chain uses TRBV6-2 or TRBV6-3 and TRBJ2-2; 8 nucleotides match TRBD2. V gave up 0 bases and J gave up 5 bases; unmatched junction bases: 14. Germline values: CDR1 MNHEY, CDR2 SVGEGT. This CDR3 region has 19 residues. This CDR3 reads CASSYSKVSGGRGTGELFF. CDR3 nucleotide sequence: TGTGCCAGCAGTTACTCGAAAGTATCGGGGGGGCGAGGAACCGGGGAGCTGTTTTTT.

V gene TRBV7-2 combines with J gene TRBJ2-7, with TRBD2 matching over 9 bases. Germline assignment: CDR1 SGHTA and CDR2 FQGNSA. The ends lost 5 bases at V and 0 bases at J; junction bases unmatched: 5. This CDR3 has 15 amino acids. CDR3 nucleotides: TGTGCCAGCAGCGCAAGCGGGGGGCCCTCCTACGAGCAGTACTTC. Translated: CASSASGGPSYEQYF.

V and J are TRBV3-1 (or the pseudogene TRBV3-2) and TRBJ1-5; 9 bases agree with TRBD1. V shed 4 bases and J 4 bases; nucleotides not matched to a gene: 8. The germline V gene encodes CDR1 LGHDT and CDR2 YNNKEL (reference sequence). CDR3 size: 16 residues. CDR3 bases: TGTGCCAGCAGCCGAGGGGCAGGACAGGGGAATCAGCCCCAGCATTTT. As protein: CASSRGAGQGNQPQHF.

A few counts support this clone. V is TRBV5-1 and J is TRBJ2-2, with D maybe TRBD1 (6 bases). Germline loops: CDR1 SGHRS, CDR2 YFSETQ. This CDR3 spans 15 amino acids. V gave up 4 bases and J gave up 0 bases, with 10 bases separating them. This chain's CDR3 is CASSDGQSNTGELFF. Here the CDR3 DNA reads TGCGCCAGCAGCGATGGACAGTCGAACACCGGGGAGCTGTTTTTT.

Only a few counts were recorded for this clone. Other DNA sequences in the same sample also yield this CDR3. V and J are TRBV28 and TRBJ2-5; the match to TRBD1 covers 10 bases. The CDR3 loop spans 15 amino acids. With V trimmed by 3 bases and J by 2 bases, 3 bases remained unmatched. Germline V gene lookup returns CDR1 MDHEN and CDR2 SYDVKM. Here the CDR3 reads CASSLTGGGQETQYF. CDR3 coding DNA: TGTGCCAGCAGTTTGACAGGGGGCGGTCAAGAGACCCAGTACTTC.

This clone was detected only a few times. This chain uses TRBV2 with TRBJ1-6; unclear D gene. The germline CDR1 and CDR2 sequences are SNHLY and FYNNEI. The CDR3 has 15 amino acids. V was shortened by 8 bases and J by 0 bases, with 11 bases between the two germline ends. CDR3 coding DNA: TGTGCCAGCCAACGCGTTAGCTCCTATAATTCACCCCTCCACTTT. Protein product: CASQRVSSYNSPLHF. Combining the CDR3 with reference TRBV2 and TRBJ1-6 gives the whole variable domain EPEVTQTPSHQVTQMGQEVILRCVPISNHLYFYWYRQILGQKVEFLVSFYNNEISEKSEIFDDQFSVERPDGSNFTLKIRSTKLEDSAMYFCASQRVSSYNSPLHFGNGTRLTVT.

In this sample, this clone is medium-sized. The genes are TRBV4-1 and TRBJ2-7; D unresolved. Germline V gene lookup returns CDR1 MGHRA and CDR2 YSYEKL. The CDR3 contains 13 residues. The V and J ends lost 5 bases and 0 bases respectively, with 8 bases between them. CDR3 sequence: CASSSRASYEQYF. CDR3 bases: TGCGCCAGCAGCTCCCGGGCCTCCTACGAGCAGTACTTC.

The gene calls are TRBV29-1 and TRBJ2-7; D ambiguous. Germline-derived CDR1 and CDR2 are SQVTM and ANQGSEA. The CDR3 contains 12 residues. V was cut by 7 bases and J by 4 bases, with 14 bases left in between. The CDR3 spells CSAIVPPYEQYF. CDR3 DNA sequence: TGCAGCGCCATAGTCCCTCCATACGAGCAGTACTTC.

The chain combines TRBV19 with TRBJ1-5; unclear D gene. Per the germline V gene, CDR1 is LNHDA and CDR2 is SQIVND (reference sequence). This CDR3 has 14 residues. Trimming stripped 3 bases from V and 4 bases from J, with 10 bases between. CDR3 coding DNA: TGTGCCAGTAGTATGCAGGCGGGTAATCAGCCCCAGCATTTT. Residues: CASSMQAGNQPQHF.

The gene calls are TRBV10-3 and TRBJ1-1, with D possibly TRBD1 on 5 matching bases. Trimming stripped 7 bases from V and 3 bases from J, with 15 bases between. Germline assignment: CDR1 ENHRY and CDR2 SYGVKD. The CDR3 runs to 14 residues. The CDR3 region has the DNA TGTGCCATCAACCCGGGGGGGAGTGACACTGAAGCTTTCTTT. Residues: CAINPGGSDTEAFF.

V usage is TRBV7-6 and J usage is TRBJ2-1; TRBD2 is a possible D gene (6 bases). The CDR3 consists of 15 residues. Per germline, CDR1 SGHVS and CDR2 FNYEAQ. V was shortened by 3 bases and J by 4 bases, with 13 bases between the two germline ends. The CDR3 coding sequence is TGTGCCAGCAGCTTTAGGGCGGGGCGATACAATGAGCAGTTCTTC. Its translation is CASSFRAGRYNEQFF.

This clone was seen a handful of times. V usage is TRBV6-1 and J usage is TRBJ2-3, with 11 bases identical to TRBD1. The germline gives CDR1 MNHNS, CDR2 SASEGT. The CDR3 is 16 residues long. The ends lost 3 bases at V and 3 bases at J; junction bases unmatched: 5. CDR3 nucleotides: TGTGCCAGCAGTGAGACCGGGACAGGGGGAACAGATACGCAGTATTTT. Its translation is CASSETGTGGTDTQYF.